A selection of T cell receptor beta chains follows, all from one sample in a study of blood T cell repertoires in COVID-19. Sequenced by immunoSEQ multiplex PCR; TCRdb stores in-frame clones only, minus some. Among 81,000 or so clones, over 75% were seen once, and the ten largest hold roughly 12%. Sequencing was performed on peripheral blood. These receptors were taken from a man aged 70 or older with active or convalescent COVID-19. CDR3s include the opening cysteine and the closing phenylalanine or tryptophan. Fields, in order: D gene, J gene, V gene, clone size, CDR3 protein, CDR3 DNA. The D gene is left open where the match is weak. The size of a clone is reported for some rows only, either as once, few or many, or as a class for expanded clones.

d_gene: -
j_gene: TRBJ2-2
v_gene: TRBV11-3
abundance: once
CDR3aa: CASSSRSGQMNTGELFF
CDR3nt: TGTGCCAGCAGCTCCCGGTCCGGACAGATGAACACCGGGGAGCTGTTTTTT

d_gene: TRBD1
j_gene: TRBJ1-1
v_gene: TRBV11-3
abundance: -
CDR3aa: CASSSQQGAEAFF
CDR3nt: TGTGCCAGCAGCTCACAACAGGGGGCTGAAGCTTTCTTT

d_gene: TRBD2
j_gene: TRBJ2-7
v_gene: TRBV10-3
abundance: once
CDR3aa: CAISDRSGVGAYEQYF
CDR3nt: TGTGCCATCAGTGACCGAAGCGGGGTCGGGGCCTACGAGCAGTACTTC

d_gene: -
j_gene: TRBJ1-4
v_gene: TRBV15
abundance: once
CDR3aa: CATSRETAYNEKLFF
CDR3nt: TGTGCCACCAGCAGAGAGACAGCCTATAATGAAAAACTGTTTTTT

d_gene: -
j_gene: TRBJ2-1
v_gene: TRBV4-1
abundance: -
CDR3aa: CASSQDLGDEFYNEQFF
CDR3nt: TGCGCCAGCAGCCAAGATTTAGGGGATGAATTTTACAATGAGCAGTTCTTC

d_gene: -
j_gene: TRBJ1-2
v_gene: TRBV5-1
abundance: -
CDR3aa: CASSSEGEGYGYTF
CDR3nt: TGCGCCAGCAGCTCGGAGGGGGAGGGCTATGGCTACACCTTC

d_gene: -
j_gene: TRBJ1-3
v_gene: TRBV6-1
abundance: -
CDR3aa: CASSEVILGEGRRNTIYF
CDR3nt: TGTGCCAGCAGTGAAGTGATCTTGGGCGAGGGTAGGCGAAACACCATATATTTT

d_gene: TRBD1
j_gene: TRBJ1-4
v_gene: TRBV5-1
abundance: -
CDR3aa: CASSNTGEHSEKLFF
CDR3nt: TGCGCCAGCAGCAACACAGGGGAGCACAGTGAAAAACTGTTTTTT

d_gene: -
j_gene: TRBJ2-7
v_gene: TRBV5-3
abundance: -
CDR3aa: CARSLCQATYEQYF
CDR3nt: TGTGCCAGAAGCTTGTGTCAGGCTACCTACGAGCAGTACTTC

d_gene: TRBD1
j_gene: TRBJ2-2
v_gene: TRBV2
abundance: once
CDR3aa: CASGTGVVTGELFF
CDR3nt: TGTGCCAGCGGAACAGGGGTTGTCACCGGGGAGCTGTTTTTT

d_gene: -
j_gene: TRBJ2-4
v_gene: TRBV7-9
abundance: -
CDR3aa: CASSLSGTKNIQYF
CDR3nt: TGTGCCAGCAGCTTATCAGGGACCAAAAACATTCAGTACTTC

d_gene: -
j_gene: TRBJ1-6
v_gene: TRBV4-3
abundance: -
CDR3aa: CASSQVQRSSYNSPLHF
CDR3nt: TGCGCCAGCAGCCAAGTCCAACGGAGCTCCTATAATTCACCCCTCCACTTT

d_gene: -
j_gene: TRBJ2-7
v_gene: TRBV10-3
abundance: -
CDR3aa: CAISESEYARNYEQYF
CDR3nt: TGTGCCATCAGTGAGTCTGAATATGCCAGGAACTACGAGCAGTACTTC

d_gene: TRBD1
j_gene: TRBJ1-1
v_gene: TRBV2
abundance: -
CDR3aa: CASSAYGTGVVEAFF
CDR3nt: TGTGCCAGCAGTGCATACGGGACAGGGGTGGTTGAAGCTTTCTTT

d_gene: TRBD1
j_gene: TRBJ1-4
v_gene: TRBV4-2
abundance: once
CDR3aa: CASSQDEGATNEKLFF
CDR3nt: TGTGCCAGCAGCCAAGATGAGGGGGCGACTAATGAAAAACTGTTTTTT

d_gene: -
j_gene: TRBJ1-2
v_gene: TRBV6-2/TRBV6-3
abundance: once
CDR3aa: CASSERSYGYTF
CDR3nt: TGTGCCAGCAGCGAGAGGAGCTATGGCTACACCTTC

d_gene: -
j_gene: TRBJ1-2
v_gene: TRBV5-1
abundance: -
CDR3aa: CASSPGGGSNYGYTF
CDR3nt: TGCGCCAGCAGCCCCGGTGGGGGCTCTAACTATGGCTACACCTTC

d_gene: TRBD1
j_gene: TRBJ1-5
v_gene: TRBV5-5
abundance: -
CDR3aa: CASSGTGNQPQHF
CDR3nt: TGTGCCAGCAGCGGGACAGGCAATCAGCCCCAGCATTTT

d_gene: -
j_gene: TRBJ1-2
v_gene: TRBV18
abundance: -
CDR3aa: CASSLLDSSINYGYTF
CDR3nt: TGTGCCAGCTCACTGTTGGACAGCTCAATAAACTATGGCTACACCTTC

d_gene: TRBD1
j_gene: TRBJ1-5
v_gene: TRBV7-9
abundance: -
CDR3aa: CASSWGTGGQPQHF
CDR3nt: TGTGCCAGCAGCTGGGGGACAGGGGGTCAGCCCCAGCATTTT

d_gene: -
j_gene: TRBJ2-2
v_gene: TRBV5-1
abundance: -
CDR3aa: CASSSDGELFF
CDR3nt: TGCGCCAGCAGCTCAGACGGGGAGCTGTTTTTT

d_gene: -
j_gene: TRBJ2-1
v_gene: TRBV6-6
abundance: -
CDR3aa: CASTEGGGGWHEQFF
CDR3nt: TGTGCCAGCACCGAAGGGGGCGGAGGGTGGCATGAGCAGTTCTTC

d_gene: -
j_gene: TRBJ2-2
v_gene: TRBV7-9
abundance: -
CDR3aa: CASSSNPGELFF
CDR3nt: TGTGCCAGCAGCTCAAATCCCGGGGAGCTGTTTTTT

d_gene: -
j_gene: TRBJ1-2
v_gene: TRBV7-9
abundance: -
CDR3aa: CASSPRGGRSATF
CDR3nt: TGTGCCAGCAGCCCCCGGGGGGGCAGATCGGCCACCTTC